This TCR beta chain was recovered during a study of somatic mutations in cytotoxic T cells in rheumatoid arthritis. Trimming took 0 bases from V and 6 from J; bases not matched to a gene: 5. Germline V gene lookup returns CDR1 MGHRA and CDR2 YSYEKL. The CDR3 runs to 15 residues. This clone was found a few times. Method: immunoSEQ multiplex PCR; TCRdb's copy keeps in-frame clones and lacks some. The data hold 27,000 or so clones, with more than 85% observed a single time. This receptor was obtained from an adult with rheumatoid arthritis. The rearrangement links TRBV4-1 to TRBJ1-2; TRBD1 aligns across 9 bases. Sequenced sample: CD8+ T cells sorted from blood. In nucleotides, the CDR3 is TGCGCCAGCAGCCAAGAGCGGACAGGGGTGGATGGCTACACCTTC. Its translation: CASSQERTGVDGYTF.